This TCR beta chain stems from a study of shared clonotypes between healthy human individuals. Study-wide results and limits: Estimated richness was generally greater in naive than memory subsets. The expectation was that sequencing depth would affect clonotype sharing among donors. Only blood underwent sampling, and tissue repertoires likely differ. Incomplete sequencing of sorted subsets was indicated by rarefaction despite large depth.

Losses at the gene ends were 0 bases for V and 6 bases for J; bases not matched to a gene: 4. Germline V gene sequence: CDR1 SGHRS, CDR2 YFSETQ. CDR3 size: 14 residues. Assay: immunoSEQ multiplex PCR; the TCRdb copy retains only in-frame clones and omits some. The sample carries approximately 2.5 million clones, approximately 90% recorded once. On this clone itself: Its antigen is not identified.

Source material: naive CD4+ T cells sorted from blood. Subset meaning: CD45RA+ positively selected. V and J are TRBV5-1 and TRBJ2-7, with TRBD1 matching 9 bases. The clonotype comes from a man aged 18 to 29 in good health. CDR3 residues: CASSLGDRVAEQYF. The CDR3 region has the DNA TGCGCCAGCAGCTTGGGGGACAGGGTGGCCGAGCAGTACTTC.